This record looks at one T cell receptor (beta chain) sequence and its context. The V gene lost 4 bases and the J gene lost 5 bases, with 12 bases spanning the gap. CDR1 and CDR2 from the germline V gene are MNHNY and SVGAGI (reference sequence). CDR3 size: 13 residues. Only in-frame clones appear in the TCRdb table, and some are missing; sequencing was by immunoSEQ multiplex PCR. The sample carries approximately 49,000 clones, around 74% recorded once. Single viable CD3+CD4+CD8-CD45RO+ cells were sorted as the memory CD4+ T cells. The data originate from a study of memory CD4+ T cells and cytomegalovirus serostatus.

This TCR came from an adult in good health and CMV-seronegative. The chain is built from TRBV6-6 and TRBJ2-7; D unresolved. Sequenced material: memory CD4+ T cells from blood. The CDR3 sequence is CASSLDSNDEQYF. The CDR3 bases are TGTGCCAGCAGTTTGGATAGTAACGACGAGCAGTACTTC.